This T cell receptor beta chain was captured by sequencing in a study of T cell responses to AZD1222 COVID-19 vaccine. Study-level results: An increase in Spike-specific TCR breadth and depth was observed after two AZD1222 doses.

This clone has only a few counts. Antigen: not known. Assay used: immunoSEQ multiplex PCR; TCRdb lists only in-frame clones, some missing. Of 90,000 or so clones in the sample, around 90% were seen once. The sequence came from an adult in good health. Sequencing used peripheral blood, obtained on day 0 of AZD1222 vaccination.

Written as DNA, the CDR3 is TGTGCCAGCAGCTTAAGTGTAGCAGAAGTGGGAAAACTGTTTTTT. Translated: CASSLSVAEVGKLFF. This chain connects TRBV7-2 to TRBJ1-4, with D unresolved. V was shortened by 2 bases and J by 10 bases, with 17 bases between the two germline ends. In germline, CDR1 is SGHTA, CDR2 FQGNSA. There are 15 residues in the CDR3.